Listed below are T cell receptor beta chains from one sample, sequenced in a study of T-cell memory formation after mild COVID-19. TCRdb reprocessed the 5' RACE reads via MiXCR and lists one record per CDR3 protein. Among hundreds of thousands of distinct CDR3 sequences listed, 16% were seen once. Sequencing input: PBMCs or a T cell subset sorted from them (not recorded which). The source of these receptors is a man aged 18 to 29 who had mild COVID-19 (a few samples of this study predate the infection). Cell type and time point are not known. Each CDR3 is given with its conserved first and last residue. D genes are given only for firm matches. The size entry is marked missing in some rows and otherwise reads once, few, many or a size class.

v_call	clone_size	cdr3_length	d_call	j_call	cdr3_nt	cdr3_aa
TRBV30	few	12	-	TRBJ2-5	TGTGCCTGGAGTCCGGCCCAAGAGACCCAGTACTTC	CAWSPAQETQYF
TRBV5-5	few	15	-	TRBJ2-5	TGTGCCAGCAGCTCAATGGTTGGGGGCCAAGAGACCCAGTACTTC	CASSSMVGGQETQYF
TRBV6-4	-	15	-	TRBJ2-3	TGTGCCAGCAGTGAATCGGTACGGGGCACAGATACGCAGTATTTT	CASSESVRGTDTQYF
TRBV28	-	12	-	TRBJ1-1	TGTGCCAGCAGGCCGGTATACACTGAAGCTTTCTTT	CASRPVYTEAFF
TRBV7-9	-	19	TRBD1	TRBJ2-6	TGTGCCAGCAGCCTCCAAACAGGGGATGGTGACTCTGGGGCCAACGTCCTGACTTTC	CASSLQTGDGDSGANVLTF
TRBV7-3	-	15	TRBD1	TRBJ1-5	TGTGCCAGCAGTCCCAGGGACAGAATGAATCAGCCCCAGCATTTT	CASSPRDRMNQPQHF
TRBV4-3	-	16	-	TRBJ2-3	TGCGCCAGCAGCCAAGAGGGTTGGGGGCCCAAAGATACGCAGTATTTT	CASSQEGWGPKDTQYF
TRBV4-1	few	15	-	TRBJ2-6	TGCGCCAGCAGCCAAGTATGGGGGGAAATCAACGTCCTGACTTTC	CASSQVWGEINVLTF
TRBV10-2	-	13	-	TRBJ2-7	TGCGCCAGCAGCCAACAAGAACACTACGAGCAGTACTTC	CASSQQEHYEQYF
TRBV5-1	many	15	-	TRBJ2-3	TGCGCCAGCAGCCTGTGGGTGGGGGGGCCAGATACGCAGTATTTT	CASSLWVGGPDTQYF
TRBV2	many	12	-	TRBJ2-3	TGTGCCAGCAGTGGGGGTTCAGATACGCAGTATTTT	CASSGGSDTQYF
TRBV4-3	few	12	-	TRBJ1-1	TGCGCCAGCAGCCAGGGTATGGGAGAAGCTTTCTTT	CASSQGMGEAFF
TRBV6-1	-	13	-	TRBJ1-2	TGTGCCAGCAGTGAGGACCAGGCGGGTGGCTACACCTTC	CASSEDQAGGYTF
TRBV4-2	-	15	TRBD2	TRBJ2-3	TGTGCCAGCAGCCCCCAAGCGGGGGTGGGGGATACGCAGTATTTT	CASSPQAGVGDTQYF
TRBV3-1	few	16	TRBD1	TRBJ1-6	TGTGCCAGCAGCCAGGACAGGAGCTCCTATAATTCACCCCTCCACTTT	CASSQDRSSYNSPLHF
TRBV9	-	16	TRBD1	TRBJ2-2	TGTGCCAGCAGCGTTGATCCGGGACAGAGCACCGGGGAGCTGTTTTTT	CASSVDPGQSTGELFF
TRBV29-1	-	12	-	TRBJ1-4	TGCAGCGTTGGGCATCCGCGGGAAAAACTGTTTTTT	CSVGHPREKLFF
TRBV18	few	12	-	TRBJ2-1	TGTGCCAGCTCACCCTCGGACAATGAGCAGTTCTTC	CASSPSDNEQFF
TRBV14	-	14	-	TRBJ2-7	TGTGCCAGCAGCCAAGGGGTTGGGTACTACGAGCAGTACTTC	CASSQGVGYYEQYF
TRBV7-2	-	15	-	TRBJ1-5	TGTGCCAGCAGCTTATGGCTGAATAGCAATCAGCCCCAGCATTTT	CASSLWLNSNQPQHF
TRBV23-1	many	15	TRBD2	TRBJ2-3	TGCGCCAGCAGTCAAGGTAGCGGGGAGACAGATACGCAGTATTTT	CASSQGSGETDTQYF
TRBV7-2	-	16	-	TRBJ2-1	TGTGCCAGCAGCTCCCCGAAGGACTTTGCCTACAATGAGCAGTTCTTC	CASSSPKDFAYNEQFF
TRBV2	few	12	-	TRBJ1-4	TGTGCCAGCGAAGGAGCGAATGAAAAACTGTTTTTT	CASEGANEKLFF
TRBV4-3	many	16	TRBD1	TRBJ2-2	TGCGCCAGCAGCGGGTGGGACAGGGATCGGACCGGGGAGCTGTTTTTT	CASSGWDRDRTGELFF
TRBV5-1	few	16	-	TRBJ1-6	TGCGCCAGCAGCTTTACCCCAGCCTCCTATAATTCACCCCTCCACTTT	CASSFTPASYNSPLHF
TRBV7-2	-	13	-	TRBJ1-5	TGTGCCAGCAGCTTAGGGGGAAGGCGGCCCCAGCATTTT	CASSLGGRRPQHF
TRBV7-2	-	13	-	TRBJ2-1	TGTGCCAGCAGCTTAGTGTACTACAATGAGCAGTTCTTC	CASSLVYYNEQFF
TRBV28	few	15	-	TRBJ2-6	TGTGCCAGCAGAAAGAGCCTCTCTGGGGCCAACGTCCTGACTTTC	CASRKSLSGANVLTF